Each of the 29 T cell receptor beta chains below was sequenced from the same sample in a study of shared clonotypes between healthy human individuals. Libraries were prepared by immunoSEQ multiplex PCR; TCRdb keeps only in-frame clonotypes and omits some of them. The table has roughly 2,000,000 clones, approximately 92% seen once. Naive CD8 populations comprised CD45RO-negative cells positively selected for CCR7, excluding terminally differentiated effector memory CD45RA+ cells. The sequenced sample consisted of naive CD8+ T cells from PBMCs. The receptors here all came from a man younger than 35 in good health. Some clones in this sample may be carry-over from other donors' samples.

The chain joins TRBV7-9 to TRBJ2-1; D unclear. Germline loops: CDR1 SEHNR, CDR2 FQNEAQ (reference sequence). CDR3 length: 12 amino acids. V lost 3 bases and J lost 10, with 10 bases in between. CDR3 region: CASSLDDGEQFF. DNA of the CDR3: TGTGCCAGCAGCTTGGACGACGGGGAGCAGTTCTTC.

The chain joins TRBV6-1 to TRBJ2-7, with 9 bases aligning to TRBD1. The trim removed 4 bases at V and 3 bases at J, leaving 13 bases unmatched. CDR3 size: 17 residues. Germline values: CDR1 MNHNS, CDR2 SASEGT. The CDR3 is CASSGRDRATFNYEQYF. The CDR3 coding sequence is TGTGCCAGCAGTGGACGGGACAGGGCCACTTTTAACTACGAGCAGTACTTC.

This clone was detected only a few times. Other nucleotide sequences in the sample specify the same CDR3. V gene TRBV27 combines with J gene TRBJ2-7; D is possibly TRBD1 (5 bases). Between the trimmed V and J ends, which lost 3 bases and 1 base, there was a span of 7 bases. CDR1 is MNHEY, CDR2 SMNVEV, per germline (reference sequence). This CDR3 comprises 13 residues. The CDR3 spells CASSLTVSYEQYF. The CDR3 nucleotides are TGTGCCAGCAGTTTGACAGTATCCTACGAGCAGTACTTC.

The chain is built from TRBV29-1 and TRBJ1-4; tentative D call: TRBD1 (5 bases). Trimming took 7 bases from V and 1 from J, leaving 22 bases between them. The CDR3 has 17 amino acids. The germline gives CDR1 SQVTM, CDR2 ANQGSEA. CDR3 loop: CSAGTAVPNLTNEKLFF. The CDR3, as DNA: TGCAGCGCCGGGACGGCCGTCCCGAATTTAACTAATGAAAAACTGTTTTTT.

The chain employs TRBV15 and TRBJ2-5; 11 bases agree with TRBD2. CDR1 is LNHNV and CDR2 is YYDKDF in the germline V gene (reference sequence). The CDR3 totals 17 residues. Trimming cost V 0 bases and J 5 bases; bases outside gene matches: 8. The CDR3 here is CATSRELAGVWGETQYF. CDR3 nucleotides: TGTGCCACCAGCAGAGAACTAGCGGGAGTATGGGGGGAGACCCAGTACTTC.

A note on this clone: Possible read error: a much larger clone is one base away. This CDR3 is also generated by other DNA sequences in the sample. The chain is built from TRBV10-2 and TRBJ2-7; D is uncertain. Trimming took 3 bases from V and 3 from J, leaving 3 bases between them. Germline CDR1 WSHSY, CDR2 SAAADI. The CDR3 is 11 amino acids. As DNA, the CDR3 is TGCGCCAGCAGTGACAGCTACGAGCAGTACTTC. Translating gives CASSDSYEQYF.

Worth noting for this clone: The sample contains more than one DNA sequence encoding this CDR3. V gene TRBV4-1 combines with J gene TRBJ2-2; D is possibly TRBD1 (5 bases). Trimming stripped 0 bases from V and 1 base from J, with 9 bases between. Germline CDR1 MGHRA, CDR2 YSYEKL. The CDR3 runs to 16 residues. The CDR3 nucleotides read TGCGCCAGCAGCCAAGAATCAGGGCTGAACACCGGGGAGCTGTTTTTT. Amino acid sequence: CASSQESGLNTGELFF.

V usage is TRBV2 and J usage is TRBJ1-1; D call uncertain. The germline V gene encodes CDR1 SNHLY and CDR2 FYNNEI. The CDR3 is 15 residues long. V lost 1 base and J lost 4, with 13 bases in between. The CDR3 here is CASSEGAGLSTEAFF. The CDR3 nucleotides read TGTGCCAGCAGTGAAGGCGCAGGTTTGAGCACTGAAGCTTTCTTT.

The gene calls are TRBV2 and TRBJ2-7; TRBD1 matches 8 bases. CDR1 and CDR2 from the germline V gene are SNHLY and FYNNEI. The CDR3 sequence is 16 residues long. The V and J ends lost 3 bases and 5 bases, in that order; junction bases with no gene match: 12. CDR3 protein: CASSDVPPGGMDEQYF. CDR3 sequence (DNA): TGTGCCAGCAGTGATGTCCCGCCAGGGGGCATGGACGAGCAGTACTTC.

This clone was observed a single time. This rearrangement joins TRBV13 to TRBJ2-7, with a tentative D call TRBD2 (7 bases). The germline V gene encodes CDR1 PRHDT and CDR2 FYEKMQ (reference sequence). The length of the CDR3 is 18 residues. V lost 1 base, J lost 2 bases, and 21 bases lay in between. The CDR3 DNA reads TGTGCCAGCAGCTTAGCCTTGTTGGGGGGGCAGAGCCCCTACGAGCAGTACTTC. Protein: CASSLALLGGQSPYEQYF.

This chain links TRBV5-1 with TRBJ2-5; D not certain. The V end was cut by 4 bases, the J end by 0 bases, with 10 bases between. The germline gives CDR1 SGHRS, CDR2 YFSETQ. This CDR3 comprises 14 residues. The CDR3 region is CASSRAGNQETQYF. The CDR3 nucleotides are TGCGCCAGCAGCCGGGCTGGTAACCAAGAGACCCAGTACTTC.

V usage is TRBV19 and J usage is TRBJ2-5, with 8 bases that match TRBD2. Per germline, CDR1 LNHDA and CDR2 SQIVND (reference sequence). Losses at the gene ends were 0 bases for V and 2 bases for J; bases not matched to a gene: 5. CDR3 length: 16 amino acids. DNA of the CDR3: TGTGCCAGTAGTATAGACTCTAGCGGGCCTCAAGAGACCCAGTACTTC. This sequence encodes CASSIDSSGPQETQYF.

The chain combines TRBV27 with TRBJ2-1; D might be TRBD1 or TRBD2, each matching 5 bases. This CDR3 region has 17 residues. V lost 2 bases to trimming and J lost 3 bases, with 17 bases between them. Germline CDR1 reads MNHEY; CDR2 reads SMNVEV (reference sequence). Here the CDR3 reads CASSLTINLGDYNEQFF. The CDR3 region has the DNA TGTGCCAGCAGTTTAACAATAAATTTGGGGGACTACAATGAGCAGTTCTTC.

The rearrangement joins TRBV6-1 to TRBJ1-5; TRBD1 matches at 7 bases. The CDR3 is 14 amino acids. Germline V gene sequence: CDR1 MNHNS, CDR2 SASEGT. V lost 4 bases, J lost 3 bases, and 3 bases stayed unmatched. CDR3 sequence: CASSGQGNNQPQHF. CDR3 DNA: TGTGCCAGCAGTGGACAGGGAAACAATCAGCCCCAGCATTTT.

This clone was seen only once. The final CDR3 position lacks the conserved phenylalanine or tryptophan, pointing to a likely read error. In DNA form, the CDR3 reads TGTGCCAGCAGTTACTCTGGGGGCTCCGTTGGCTACACCCTC. Translated: CASSYSGGSVGYTL. The rearrangement links TRBV6-5 to TRBJ1-2; D perhaps matches TRBD1 (6 bases). The ends were cut back, 0 bases at V and 7 bases at J, with 12 bases in the middle. Per germline, CDR1 MNHEY and CDR2 SVGAGI. This CDR3 contains 14 residues.

The count of this clone is one. The chain has TRBV4-1 and TRBJ2-7; 12 bases line up with TRBD2. The V segment lost 2 bases and the J segment 6 bases; nucleotides outside the gene matches: 5. CDR3 length: 15 residues. The germline V gene has CDR1 MGHRA and CDR2 YSYEKL. The CDR3 is CASSQLAGGPSEQYF. CDR3 sequence (DNA): TGCGCCAGCAGCCAACTAGCGGGAGGGCCGTCCGAGCAGTACTTC.

The J gene is TRBJ1-5, the V gene TRBV5-6; D is ambiguous. Trimming took 3 bases from V and 7 from J, leaving 8 bases between them. The CDR3 sequence is 12 residues long. CDR1 SGHDT and CDR2 YYEEEE come from the germline V gene. The CDR3 protein is CASSSTAQPQHF. Here the CDR3 DNA reads TGTGCCAGCAGCTCTACGGCCCAGCCCCAGCATTTT.

CDR3 protein: CASSPTSGSSYNEQFF. In DNA, the CDR3 is TGTGCCAGCAGCCCCACTAGCGGGAGCTCCTACAATGAGCAGTTCTTC. The J gene is TRBJ2-1, the V gene TRBV7-8; 11 nucleotides align to TRBD2. The J segment lost 0 bases and the V segment lost 5 bases, leaving 3 bases of the junction unmatched. CDR1 and CDR2 from the germline V gene are SGHVS and FQNEAQ. The CDR3 covers 16 residues.

As DNA, the CDR3 is TGTGCCAGCAGTGAATCAAGGACAGGGGAAACTGAAGCTTTCTTT. It specifies CASSESRTGETEAFF. The genes are TRBV6-1 and TRBJ1-1; 9 nucleotides agree with TRBD1. Looked up from germline, CDR1 is MNHNS and CDR2 is SASEGT. The CDR3 consists of 15 residues. J was trimmed by 5 bases and V by 2 bases; bases with no gene match: 6.

The V and J genes are TRBV27 and TRBJ1-4, with TRBD1 matching 10 bases. The trim removed 5 bases at V and 8 bases at J, leaving 8 bases unmatched. CDR1 and CDR2 from the germline V gene are MNHEY and SMNVEV (reference sequence). This CDR3 region has 15 residues. The DNA for the CDR3 is TGTGCCAGCAGTGCCCGGACAGGGGGGAAGGAAAAACTGTTTTTT. Translating gives CASSARTGGKEKLFF.

The V gene is TRBV7-9, the J gene TRBJ1-2, with D unresolved. Germline V lookup: CDR1 SEHNR, CDR2 FQNEAQ (reference sequence). Trimming shortened V by 1 base and J by 4 bases, and 10 bases separated the two germline ends. The CDR3 loop spans 14 amino acids. In DNA, the CDR3 is TGTGCCAGCAGCTTAGAGGCGGTTATCTATGGCTACACCTTC. Encoded protein: CASSLEAVIYGYTF.

The gene calls are TRBV2 and TRBJ2-7; the match to TRBD2 covers 7 bases. The J segment lost 6 bases and the V segment lost 1 base, leaving 15 bases of the junction unmatched. This CDR3 has 17 amino acids. In germline, CDR1 is SNHLY, CDR2 FYNNEI. Here the CDR3 DNA reads TGTGCCAGCAGTGAAGGGGAGACTAGCCGAAGACGGGGCGAGCAGTACTTC. Protein sequence: CASSEGETSRRRGEQYF.

The V call is TRBV27, the J call TRBJ2-1; the D is unclear. The V gene's germline CDR1 is MNHEY and CDR2 SMNVEV (reference sequence). Trimming took off 4 bases at V and 0 bases at J, with 13 bases between the two ends. This CDR3 has 16 residues. CDR3 amino acids: CASSSQVILSYNEQFF. CDR3 sequence (DNA): TGTGCCAGCAGTTCCCAGGTGATCCTCTCCTACAATGAGCAGTTCTTC.

V gene TRBV29-1 combines with J gene TRBJ2-2, with no clear D. This CDR3 contains 14 residues. Germline V gene lookup returns CDR1 SQVTM and CDR2 ANQGSEA. The V end was cut by 0 bases, the J end by 5 bases, with 10 bases between. As DNA, the CDR3 is TGCAGCGTTGAAGATCTTGGGTTGACCGGGGAGCTGTTTTTT. Translation: CSVEDLGLTGELFF.

V usage is TRBV7-8 and J usage is TRBJ1-2; a weak D match, TRBD1 (6 bases). CDR3 length: 15 amino acids. The germline CDR1 and CDR2 sequences are SGHVS and FQNEAQ. The ends were cut back, 5 bases at V and 1 base at J, with 14 bases in the middle. CDR3 bases: TGTGCCAGCAGCGCTCTAGGGGGTTTTAACTATGGCTACACCTTC. Protein sequence: CASSALGGFNYGYTF. The full variable domain, rest sourced from reference TRBV7-8 and TRBJ1-2, is GAGVSQSPRYKVAKRGQDVALRCDPISGHVSLFWYQQALGQGPEFLTYFQNEAQLDKSGLPSDRFFAERPEGSVSTLKIQRTQQEDSAVYLCASSALGGFNYGYTFGSGTRLTVV.

The chain employs TRBV7-9 and TRBJ1-2; no clear D. CDR1 is SEHNR, CDR2 FQNEAQ, per germline (reference sequence). The length of the CDR3 is 12 residues. Trimming cost V 3 bases and J 8 bases, with 10 bases left between them. The DNA for the CDR3 is TGTGCCAGCAGCTTGTCAATCGTCGGCTACACCTTC. Residues: CASSLSIVGYTF.

The gene calls are TRBV27 and TRBJ1-1; 7 positions match TRBD1. Germline loops: CDR1 MNHEY, CDR2 SMNVEV (reference sequence). The CDR3 sequence is 15 residues long. Germline trimming cut 4 bases from V and 13 bases from J; bases unmatched to any gene: 18. The CDR3 is CASSSGQPTAGKVFF. CDR3 DNA: TGTGCCAGCAGTTCGGGACAGCCTACAGCAGGGAAGGTTTTCTTT.

The gene calls are TRBV5-4 and TRBJ2-7; D uncertain. CDR1 and CDR2 from the germline V gene are SGHNT and YYREEE (reference sequence). Trimming removed 0 bases from V and 1 base from J, with 11 bases in between. This CDR3 contains 15 residues. CDR3 sequence: CASSLGSLPSYEQYF. In nucleotides, the CDR3 is TGTGCCAGCAGCTTGGGGTCTCTACCATCCTACGAGCAGTACTTC.

The chain employs TRBV13 and TRBJ1-2; 8 bases line up with TRBD1. The CDR3 length is 15 residues. Germline CDR1 PRHDT, CDR2 FYEKMQ (reference sequence). The V and J ends lost 4 bases and 2 bases, in that order; junction bases with no gene match: 6. The CDR3 loop reads CASSSLGQENYGYTF. The CDR3 DNA reads TGTGCCAGCAGCTCCTTGGGACAGGAGAACTATGGCTACACCTTC.